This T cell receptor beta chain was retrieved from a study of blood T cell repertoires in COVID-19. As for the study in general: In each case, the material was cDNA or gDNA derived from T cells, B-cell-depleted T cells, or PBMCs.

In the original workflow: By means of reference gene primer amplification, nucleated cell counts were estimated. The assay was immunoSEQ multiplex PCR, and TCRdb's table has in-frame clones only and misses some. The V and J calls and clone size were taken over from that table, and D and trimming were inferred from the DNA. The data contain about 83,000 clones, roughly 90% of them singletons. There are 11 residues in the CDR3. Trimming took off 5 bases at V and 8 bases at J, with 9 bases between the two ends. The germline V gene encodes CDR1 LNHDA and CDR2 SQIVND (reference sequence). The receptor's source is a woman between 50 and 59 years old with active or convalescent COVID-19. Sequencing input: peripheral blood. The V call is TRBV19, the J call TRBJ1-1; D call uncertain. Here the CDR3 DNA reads TGTGCCAGTAGTGGCTCAGTAGAAGCTTTCTTT. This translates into CASSGSVEAFF.